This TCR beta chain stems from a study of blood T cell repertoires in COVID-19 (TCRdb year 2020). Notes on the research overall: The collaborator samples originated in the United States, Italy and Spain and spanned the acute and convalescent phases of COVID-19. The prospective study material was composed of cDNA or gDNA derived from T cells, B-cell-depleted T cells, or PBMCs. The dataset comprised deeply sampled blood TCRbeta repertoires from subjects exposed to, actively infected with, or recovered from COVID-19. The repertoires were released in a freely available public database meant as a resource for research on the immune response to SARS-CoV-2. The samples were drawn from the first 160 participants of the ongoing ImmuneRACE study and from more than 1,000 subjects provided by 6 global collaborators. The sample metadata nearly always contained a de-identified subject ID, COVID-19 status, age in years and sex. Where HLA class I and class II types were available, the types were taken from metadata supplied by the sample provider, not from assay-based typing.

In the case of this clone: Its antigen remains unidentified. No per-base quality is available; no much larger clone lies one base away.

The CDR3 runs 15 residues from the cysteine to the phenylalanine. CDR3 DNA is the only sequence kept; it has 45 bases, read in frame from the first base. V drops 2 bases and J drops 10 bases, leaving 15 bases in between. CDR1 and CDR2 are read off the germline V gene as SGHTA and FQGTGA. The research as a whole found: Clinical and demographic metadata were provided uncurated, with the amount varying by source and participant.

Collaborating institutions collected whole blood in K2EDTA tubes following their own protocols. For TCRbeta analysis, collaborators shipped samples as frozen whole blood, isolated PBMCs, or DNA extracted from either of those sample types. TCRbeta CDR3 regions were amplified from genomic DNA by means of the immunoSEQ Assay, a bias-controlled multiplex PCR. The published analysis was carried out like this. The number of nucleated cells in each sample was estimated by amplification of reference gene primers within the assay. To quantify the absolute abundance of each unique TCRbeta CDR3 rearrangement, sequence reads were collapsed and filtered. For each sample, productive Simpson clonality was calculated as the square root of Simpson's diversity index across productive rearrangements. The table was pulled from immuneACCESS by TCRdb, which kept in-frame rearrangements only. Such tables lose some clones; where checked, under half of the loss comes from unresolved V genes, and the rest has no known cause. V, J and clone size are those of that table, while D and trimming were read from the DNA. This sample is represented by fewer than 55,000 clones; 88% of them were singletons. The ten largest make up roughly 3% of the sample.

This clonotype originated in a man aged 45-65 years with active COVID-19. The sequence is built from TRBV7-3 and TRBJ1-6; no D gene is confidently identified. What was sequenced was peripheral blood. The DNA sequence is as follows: TGTGCCAGCAGCTTATTTTCGGAGCCGGCCTCACCCCTCCACTTT. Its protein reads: CASSLFSEPASPLHF.